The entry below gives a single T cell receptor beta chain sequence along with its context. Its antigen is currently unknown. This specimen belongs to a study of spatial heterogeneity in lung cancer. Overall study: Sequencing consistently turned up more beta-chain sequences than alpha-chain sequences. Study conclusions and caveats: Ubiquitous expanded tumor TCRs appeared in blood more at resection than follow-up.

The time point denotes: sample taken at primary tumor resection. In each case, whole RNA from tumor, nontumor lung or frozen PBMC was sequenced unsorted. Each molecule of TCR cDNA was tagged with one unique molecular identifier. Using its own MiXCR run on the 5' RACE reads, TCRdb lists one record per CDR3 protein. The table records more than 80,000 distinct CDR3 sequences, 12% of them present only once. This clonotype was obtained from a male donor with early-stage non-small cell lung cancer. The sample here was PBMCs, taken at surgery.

The chain's CDR3 is CASSLDRGINQPQHF. The CDR3 nucleotides are TGTGCCAGCAGTTTGGACAGGGGAATCAATCAGCCCCAGCATTTT. The gene calls are TRBV6-2 or TRBV6-3 and TRBJ1-5, with TRBD1 matching over 9 bases. This CDR3 has 15 residues. Germline V gene sequence: CDR1 MNHEY, CDR2 SVGEGT. V shed 4 bases, J shed 3 bases, and the junction held 4 bases outside the gene matches.